The 3 T cell receptor beta chains below come from one sample, sequenced in a study of OX40 agonist ivuxolimab in advanced cancers. Only in-frame clones appear in the TCRdb table, and some are missing; sequencing was by immunoSEQ multiplex PCR. In the table there are about 53,000 clones, around 85% of which are singletons. The sample was CD4+ or CD8+ T cells sorted from blood, taken in a trial of the OX40 agonist ivuxolimab. Receptors originate from an adult with an advanced solid tumor such as melanoma, head and neck, liver or kidney cancer.

V is TRBV6-4 and J is TRBJ2-3; D not resolved. The CDR3 covers 15 residues. Germline V gives CDR1 MRHNA, CDR2 SNTAGT. Trimming took off 5 bases at V and 0 bases at J, with 12 bases between the two ends. The CDR3: CASSPWATSTDTQYF. The CDR3 DNA follows: TGTGCCAGCAGTCCCTGGGCAACTAGCACAGATACGCAGTATTTT.

The J gene is TRBJ2-1, the V gene TRBV18; D unclear. CDR3 length equals 15 residues. Germline V CDR1 and CDR2: KGHSH, LQKENI. V was clipped by 5 bases and J by 4 bases, with 15 bases between them. CDR3 DNA sequence: TGTGCCAGCTCATCTCCCGCATCCGGTTACAATGAGCAGTTCTTC. Translated, it gives CASSSPASGYNEQFF.

The chain links TRBV29-1 to TRBJ2-1; the D gene is possibly TRBD1 (5 bases). The CDR3 totals 12 residues. Trimming pared 6 bases from V and 13 bases from J, leaving 19 bases between. Germline CDR1 and CDR2: SQVTM and ANQGSEA. DNA of the CDR3: TGCAGCGTCGATCGACTCCAGGGAAGACAGTTCTTC. Protein: CSVDRLQGRQFF.